This T cell receptor beta chain was found in a study of cytomegalovirus exposure and HLA in healthy donors. PCR amplification relied on 60 Vbeta primers (plus 13 Jbeta primers). Data came from immunoSEQ multiplex PCR; TCRdb stores just in-frame clones and leaves some out. The sample shows about 200,000 clones, and around 0.7% sits with its ten largest clones. Study observations and caveats: It was in a later analysis that TCR association rates were seen to vary by HLA locus, highest for DRB1 and lowest for HLA-C. Per a prior analysis, the majority of TCR beta V segments were productive roughly 90% or roughly 30% of the time. Looking again later, the authors saw that most CMV-associated TCR beta chains seemed HLA-restricted. Generally TCR sequences proved uncommon, though certain public TCRs appeared in numerous donors.

Concerning this clone: The antigen remains unidentified.

The sequence derives from a boy younger than 18 in good health and CMV-seronegative. The source material was PBMCs.

CDR3 sequence: CASRLASSRGGSYNEQFF. In nucleotides, the CDR3 is TGTGCAAGTCGCTTAGCGTCTTCTCGGGGGGGCTCCTACAATGAGCAGTTCTTC. The V call is TRBV12-2, the J call TRBJ2-1; the table's D call, TRBD2, has no DNA check behind it. TRBV12-2 is labeled a pseudogene. The CDR3 has 18 amino acids.